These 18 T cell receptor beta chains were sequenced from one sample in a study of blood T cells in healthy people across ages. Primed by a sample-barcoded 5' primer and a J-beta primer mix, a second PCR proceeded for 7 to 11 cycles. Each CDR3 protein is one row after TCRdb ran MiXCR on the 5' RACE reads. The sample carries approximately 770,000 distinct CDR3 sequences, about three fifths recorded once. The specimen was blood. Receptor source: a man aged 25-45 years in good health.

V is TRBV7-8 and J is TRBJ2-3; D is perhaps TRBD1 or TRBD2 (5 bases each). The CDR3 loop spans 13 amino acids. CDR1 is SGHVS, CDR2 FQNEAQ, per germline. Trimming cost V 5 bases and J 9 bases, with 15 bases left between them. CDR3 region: CASSPALGVTQYF. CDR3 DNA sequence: TGTGCCAGCAGCCCGGCCCTGGGGGTAACGCAGTATTTT.

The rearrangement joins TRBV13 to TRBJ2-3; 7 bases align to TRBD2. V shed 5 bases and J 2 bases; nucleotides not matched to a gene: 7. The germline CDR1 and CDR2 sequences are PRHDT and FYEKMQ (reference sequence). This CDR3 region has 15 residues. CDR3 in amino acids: CASSISSGSTDTQYF. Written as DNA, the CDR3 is TGTGCCAGCAGCATCTCTAGCGGTTCCACAGATACGCAGTATTTT.

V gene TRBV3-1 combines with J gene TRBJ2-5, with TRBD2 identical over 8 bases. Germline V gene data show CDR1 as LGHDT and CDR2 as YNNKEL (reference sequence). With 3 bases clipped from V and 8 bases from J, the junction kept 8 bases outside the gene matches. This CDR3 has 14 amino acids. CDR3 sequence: CASSHIAREGTQYF. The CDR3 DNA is TGTGCCAGCAGCCATATCGCCCGGGAGGGTACCCAGTACTTC.

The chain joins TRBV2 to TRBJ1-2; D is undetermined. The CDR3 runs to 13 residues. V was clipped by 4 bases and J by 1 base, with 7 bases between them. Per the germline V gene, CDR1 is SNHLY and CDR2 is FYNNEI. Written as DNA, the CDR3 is TGTGCCAGCAGTGCGGGGTTTAACTATGGCTACACCTTC. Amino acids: CASSAGFNYGYTF.

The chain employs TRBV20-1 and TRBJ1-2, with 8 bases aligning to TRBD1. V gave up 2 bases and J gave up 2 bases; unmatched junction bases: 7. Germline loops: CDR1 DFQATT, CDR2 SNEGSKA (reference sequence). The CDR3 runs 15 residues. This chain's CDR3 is CSARLSDRANYGYTF. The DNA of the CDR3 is TGCAGTGCTAGATTATCGGACAGGGCGAACTATGGCTACACCTTC.

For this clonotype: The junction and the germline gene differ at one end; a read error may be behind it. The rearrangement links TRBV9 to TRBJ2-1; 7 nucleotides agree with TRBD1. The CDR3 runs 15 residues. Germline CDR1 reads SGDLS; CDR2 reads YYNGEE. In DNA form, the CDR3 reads TGTACCAGCAGCTTGACAGGGTCCCATTGGAATGAGCAGTTCTTC. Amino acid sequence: CTSSLTGSHWNEQFF.

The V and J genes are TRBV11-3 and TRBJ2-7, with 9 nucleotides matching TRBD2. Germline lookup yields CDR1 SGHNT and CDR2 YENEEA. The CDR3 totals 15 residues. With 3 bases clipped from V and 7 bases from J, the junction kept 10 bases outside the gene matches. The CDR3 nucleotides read TGTGCCAGCAGCTTTCAATTAGCGGGAGTGAGTGAGCAGTACTTC. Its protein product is CASSFQLAGVSEQYF.

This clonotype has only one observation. For the CDR3, the DNA is TGTGCCATCAACCAGCGACGGGACAGATATGGCTACACCTTC. This sequence encodes CAINQRRDRYGYTF. The gene calls are TRBV10-3 and TRBJ1-2; TRBD1 agrees at 7 bases. This CDR3 contains 14 residues. The V segment lost 7 bases and the J segment 5 bases; nucleotides outside the gene matches: 10. Germline V gene lookup returns CDR1 ENHRY and CDR2 SYGVKD.

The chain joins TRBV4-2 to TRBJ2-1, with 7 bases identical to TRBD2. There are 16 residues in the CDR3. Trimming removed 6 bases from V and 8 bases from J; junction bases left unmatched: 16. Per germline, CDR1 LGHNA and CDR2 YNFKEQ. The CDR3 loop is CASSPSTSPVPYEQFF. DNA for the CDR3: TGTGCCAGCAGTCCTTCGACTAGCCCTGTTCCCTATGAGCAGTTCTTC.

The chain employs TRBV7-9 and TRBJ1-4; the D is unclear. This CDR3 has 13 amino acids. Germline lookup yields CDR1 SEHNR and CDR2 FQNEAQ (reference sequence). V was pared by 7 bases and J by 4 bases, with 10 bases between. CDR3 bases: TGTGCCAGCAACTCAGAGTTTAATGAAAAACTGTTTTTT. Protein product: CASNSEFNEKLFF. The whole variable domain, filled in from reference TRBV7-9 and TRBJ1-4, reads DTGVSQNPRHKITKRGQNVTFRCDPISEHNRLYWYRQTLGQGPEFLTYFQNEAQLEKSRLLSDRFSAERPKGSFSTLEIQRTEQGDSAMYLCASNSEFNEKLFFGSGTQLSVL.

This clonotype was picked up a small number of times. The CDR3 bases are TGTGCCAGCAGCTTGGATCGGGACAGGGGATGGGCGCAGTACTTC. This gives the protein CASSLDRDRGWAQYF. This sequence joins TRBV5-5 and TRBJ2-7, with 10 bases matching TRBD1. The ends lost 0 bases at V and 9 bases at J; junction bases unmatched: 9. CDR3 size: 15 residues. Germline V gene data show CDR1 as SGHKS and CDR2 as YYEKEE (reference sequence).

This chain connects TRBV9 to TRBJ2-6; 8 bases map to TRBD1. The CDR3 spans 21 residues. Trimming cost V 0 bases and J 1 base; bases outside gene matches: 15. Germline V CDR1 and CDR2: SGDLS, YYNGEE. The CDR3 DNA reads TGTGCCAGCAGCGTAGCCCAGGTCCGGGACAGGCCCGATTCTGGGGCCAACGTCCTGACTTTC. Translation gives CASSVAQVRDRPDSGANVLTF.

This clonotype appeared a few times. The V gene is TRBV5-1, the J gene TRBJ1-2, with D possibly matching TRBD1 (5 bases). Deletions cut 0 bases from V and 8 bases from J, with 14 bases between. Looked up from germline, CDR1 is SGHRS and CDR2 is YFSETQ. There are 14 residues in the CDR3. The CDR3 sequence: CASSLAQASEGYTF. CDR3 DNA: TGCGCCAGCAGCTTGGCACAGGCTTCAGAGGGCTACACCTTC.

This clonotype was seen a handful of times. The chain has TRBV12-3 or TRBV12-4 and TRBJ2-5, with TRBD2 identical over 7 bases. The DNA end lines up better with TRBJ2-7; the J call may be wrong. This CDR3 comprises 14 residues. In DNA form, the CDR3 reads TGTGCCAGCAGTCCCGACGGACTAGCCTACGAGCAGTACTTC. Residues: CASSPDGLAYEQYF.

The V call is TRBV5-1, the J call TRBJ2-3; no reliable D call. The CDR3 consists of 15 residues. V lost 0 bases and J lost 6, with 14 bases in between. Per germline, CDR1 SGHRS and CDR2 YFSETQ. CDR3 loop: CASSLAGTPEDTQYF. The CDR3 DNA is TGCGCCAGCAGCTTGGCCGGAACCCCCGAGGATACGCAGTATTTT.

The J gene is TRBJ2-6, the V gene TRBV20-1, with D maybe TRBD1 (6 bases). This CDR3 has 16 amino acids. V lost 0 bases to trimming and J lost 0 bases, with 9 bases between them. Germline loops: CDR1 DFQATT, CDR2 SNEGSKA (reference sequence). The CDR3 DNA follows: TGCAGTGCTAGAGATCCAGGGGTCTCTGGGGCCAACGTCCTGACTTTC. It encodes CSARDPGVSGANVLTF.

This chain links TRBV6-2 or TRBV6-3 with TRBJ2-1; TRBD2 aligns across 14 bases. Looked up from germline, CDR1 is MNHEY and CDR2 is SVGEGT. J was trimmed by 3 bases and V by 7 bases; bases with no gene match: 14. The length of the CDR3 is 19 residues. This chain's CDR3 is CASTGGALGTSGSYNEQFF. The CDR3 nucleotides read TGTGCCAGCACGGGAGGCGCCCTGGGGACTAGCGGGAGCTACAATGAGCAGTTCTTC.

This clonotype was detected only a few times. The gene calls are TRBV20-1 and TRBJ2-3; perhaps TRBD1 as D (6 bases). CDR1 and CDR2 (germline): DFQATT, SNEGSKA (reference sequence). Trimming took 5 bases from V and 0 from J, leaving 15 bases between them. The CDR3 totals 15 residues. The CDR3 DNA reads TGCAGTGCTGATGCTCAGGGGATTAGCACAGATACGCAGTATTTT. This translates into CSADAQGISTDTQYF.